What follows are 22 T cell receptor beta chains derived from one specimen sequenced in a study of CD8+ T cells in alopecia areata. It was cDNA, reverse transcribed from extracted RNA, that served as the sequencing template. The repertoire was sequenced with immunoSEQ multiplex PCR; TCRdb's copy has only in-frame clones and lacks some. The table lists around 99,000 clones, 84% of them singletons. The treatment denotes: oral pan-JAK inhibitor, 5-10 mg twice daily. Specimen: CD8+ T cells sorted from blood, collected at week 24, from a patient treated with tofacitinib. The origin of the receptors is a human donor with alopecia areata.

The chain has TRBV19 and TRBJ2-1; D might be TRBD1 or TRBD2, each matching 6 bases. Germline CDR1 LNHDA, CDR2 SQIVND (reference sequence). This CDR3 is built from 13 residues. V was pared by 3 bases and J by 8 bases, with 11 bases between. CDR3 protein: CASSIGGPDEQFF. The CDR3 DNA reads TGTGCCAGTAGTATCGGGGGCCCCGATGAGCAGTTCTTC. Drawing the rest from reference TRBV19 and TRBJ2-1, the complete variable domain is DGGITQSPKYLFRKEGQNVTLSCEQNLNHDAMYWYRQDPGQGLRLIYYSQIVNDFQKGDIAEGYSVSREKKESFPLTVTSAQKNPTAFYLCASSIGGPDEQFFGPGTRLTVL.

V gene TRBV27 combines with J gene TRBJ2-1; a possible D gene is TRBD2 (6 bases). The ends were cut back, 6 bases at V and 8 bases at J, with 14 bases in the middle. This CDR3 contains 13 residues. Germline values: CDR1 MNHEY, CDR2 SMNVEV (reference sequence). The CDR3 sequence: CASSAGPGYEQFF. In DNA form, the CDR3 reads TGTGCCAGCAGCGCGGGACCTGGGTATGAGCAGTTCTTC.

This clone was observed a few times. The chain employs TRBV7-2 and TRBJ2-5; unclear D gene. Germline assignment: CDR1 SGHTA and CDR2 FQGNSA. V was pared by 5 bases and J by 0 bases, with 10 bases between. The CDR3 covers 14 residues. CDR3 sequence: CASSPPIYQETQYF. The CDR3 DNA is TGTGCCAGCAGCCCACCGATCTACCAAGAGACCCAGTACTTC.

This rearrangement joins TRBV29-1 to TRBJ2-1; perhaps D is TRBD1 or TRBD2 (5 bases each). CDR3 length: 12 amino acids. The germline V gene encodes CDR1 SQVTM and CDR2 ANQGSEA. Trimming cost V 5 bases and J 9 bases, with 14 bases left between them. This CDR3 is CSVRDLSGEQFF. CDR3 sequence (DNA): TGCAGCGTTAGGGACCTCTCCGGTGAGCAGTTCTTC.

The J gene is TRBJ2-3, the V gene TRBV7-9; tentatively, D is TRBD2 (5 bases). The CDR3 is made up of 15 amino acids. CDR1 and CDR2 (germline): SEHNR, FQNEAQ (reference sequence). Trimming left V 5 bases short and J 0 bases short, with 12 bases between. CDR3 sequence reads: CASSVDFASTDTQYF. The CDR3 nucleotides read TGTGCCAGCAGCGTGGACTTTGCTAGCACAGATACGCAGTATTTT.

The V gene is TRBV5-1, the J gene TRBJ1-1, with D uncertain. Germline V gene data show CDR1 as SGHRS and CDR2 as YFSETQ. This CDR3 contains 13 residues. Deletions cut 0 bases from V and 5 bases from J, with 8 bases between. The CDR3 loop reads CASSLEGRTEAFF. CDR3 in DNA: TGCGCCAGCAGCTTGGAGGGAAGGACTGAAGCTTTCTTT.

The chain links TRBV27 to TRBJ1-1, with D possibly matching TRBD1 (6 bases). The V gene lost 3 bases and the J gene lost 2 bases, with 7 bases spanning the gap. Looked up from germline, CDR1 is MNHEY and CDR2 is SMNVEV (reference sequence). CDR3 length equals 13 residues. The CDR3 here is CASSFRGNTEAFF. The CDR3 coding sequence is TGTGCCAGCAGTTTCAGGGGTAACACTGAAGCTTTCTTT.

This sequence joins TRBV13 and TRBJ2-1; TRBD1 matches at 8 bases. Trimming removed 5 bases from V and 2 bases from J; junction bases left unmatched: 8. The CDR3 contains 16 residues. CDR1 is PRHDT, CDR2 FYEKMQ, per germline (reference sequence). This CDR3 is CASSPGQGRPYNEQFF. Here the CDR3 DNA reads TGTGCCAGCAGCCCCGGACAGGGCCGCCCCTACAATGAGCAGTTCTTC.

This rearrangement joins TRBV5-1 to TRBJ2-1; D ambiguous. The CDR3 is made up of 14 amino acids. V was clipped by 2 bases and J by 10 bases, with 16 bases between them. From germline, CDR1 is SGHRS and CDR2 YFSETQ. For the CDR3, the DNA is TGCGCCAGCAGCTTCCCCAAAAACGGTGAAGAGCAGTTCTTC. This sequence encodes CASSFPKNGEEQFF.

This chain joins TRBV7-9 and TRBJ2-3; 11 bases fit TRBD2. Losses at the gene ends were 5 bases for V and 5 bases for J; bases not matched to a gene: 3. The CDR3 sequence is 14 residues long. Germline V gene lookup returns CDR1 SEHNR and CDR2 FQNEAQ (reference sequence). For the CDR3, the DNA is TGTGCCAGCAGCCCAGGGACTAGCGGAGATACGCAGTATTTT. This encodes CASSPGTSGDTQYF.

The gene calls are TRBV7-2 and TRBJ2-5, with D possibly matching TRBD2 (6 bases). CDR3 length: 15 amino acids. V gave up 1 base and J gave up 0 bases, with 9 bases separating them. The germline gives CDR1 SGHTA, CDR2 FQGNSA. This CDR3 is CASSLVGGYQETQYF. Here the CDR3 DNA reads TGTGCCAGCAGCTTAGTAGGAGGGTACCAAGAGACCCAGTACTTC. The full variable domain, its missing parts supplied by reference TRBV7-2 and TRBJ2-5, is GAGVSQSPSNKVTEKGKDVELRCDPISGHTALYWYRQSLGQGLEFLIYFQGNSAPDKSGLPSDRFSAERTGGSVSTLTIQRTQQEDSAVYLCASSLVGGYQETQYFGPGTRLLVL.

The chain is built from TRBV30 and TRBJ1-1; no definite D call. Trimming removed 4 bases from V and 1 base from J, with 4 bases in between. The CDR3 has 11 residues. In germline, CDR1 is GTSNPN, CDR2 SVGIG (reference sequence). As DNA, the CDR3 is TGTGCCTGGACGAAGAACACTGAAGCTTTCTTT. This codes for CAWTKNTEAFF.

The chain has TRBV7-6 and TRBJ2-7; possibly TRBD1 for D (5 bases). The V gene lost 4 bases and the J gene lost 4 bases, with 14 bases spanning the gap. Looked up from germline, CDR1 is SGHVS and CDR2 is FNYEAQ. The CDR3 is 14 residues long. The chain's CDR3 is CASSSWSQAYEQYF. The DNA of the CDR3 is TGTGCCAGCAGCTCGTGGTCACAGGCTTACGAGCAGTACTTC.

CDR3 loop: CASTHGSDPYEQYF. CDR3 in DNA: TGTGCCAGCACCCACGGGTCTGACCCCTACGAGCAGTACTTC. V usage is TRBV5-6 and J usage is TRBJ2-7; D is unclear. This CDR3 spans 14 amino acids. CDR1 and CDR2 (germline): SGHDT, YYEEEE. Trimming stripped 6 bases from V and 2 bases from J, with 15 bases between.

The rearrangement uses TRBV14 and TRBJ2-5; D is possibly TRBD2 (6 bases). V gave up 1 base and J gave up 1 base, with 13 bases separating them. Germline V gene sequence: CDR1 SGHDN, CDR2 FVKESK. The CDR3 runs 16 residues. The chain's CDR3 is CASSQVGGVLQETQYF. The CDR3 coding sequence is TGTGCCAGCAGCCAAGTCGGGGGAGTTCTCCAAGAGACCCAGTACTTC.

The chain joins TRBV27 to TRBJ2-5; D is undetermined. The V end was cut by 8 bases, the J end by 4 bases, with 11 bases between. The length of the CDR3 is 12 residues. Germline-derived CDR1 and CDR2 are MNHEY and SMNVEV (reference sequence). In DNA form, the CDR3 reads TGTGCCAGCGGGCACTCAGTAGAGACCCAGTACTTC. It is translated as CASGHSVETQYF.

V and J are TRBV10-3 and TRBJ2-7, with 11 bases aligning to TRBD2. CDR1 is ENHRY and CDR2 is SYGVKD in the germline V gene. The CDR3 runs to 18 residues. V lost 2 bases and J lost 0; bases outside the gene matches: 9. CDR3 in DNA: TGTGCCATCAGTGAGGGGCCAACTAGCGGGGGTCTCTCCTACGAGCAGTACTTC. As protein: CAISEGPTSGGLSYEQYF.

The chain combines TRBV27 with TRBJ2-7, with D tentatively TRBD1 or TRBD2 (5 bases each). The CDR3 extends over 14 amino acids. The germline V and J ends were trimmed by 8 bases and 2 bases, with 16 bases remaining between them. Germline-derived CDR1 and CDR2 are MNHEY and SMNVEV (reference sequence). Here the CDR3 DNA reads TGTGCCAGCCCCCCCGGGACGGAGACCTACGAGCAGTACTTC. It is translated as CASPPGTETYEQYF.

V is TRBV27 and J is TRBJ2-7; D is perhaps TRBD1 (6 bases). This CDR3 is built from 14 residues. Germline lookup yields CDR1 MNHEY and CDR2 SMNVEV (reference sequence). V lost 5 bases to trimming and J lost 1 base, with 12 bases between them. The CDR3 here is CASSLARGSYEQYF. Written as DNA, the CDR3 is TGTGCCAGCAGTCTCGCCAGGGGATCCTACGAGCAGTACTTC.

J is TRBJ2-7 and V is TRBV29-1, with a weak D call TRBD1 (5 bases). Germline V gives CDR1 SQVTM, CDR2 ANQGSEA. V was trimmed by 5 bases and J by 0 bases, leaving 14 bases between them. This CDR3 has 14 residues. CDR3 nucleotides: TGCAGCGTTATCGGACACCACTCCTCCTACGAGCAGTACTTC. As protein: CSVIGHHSSYEQYF.

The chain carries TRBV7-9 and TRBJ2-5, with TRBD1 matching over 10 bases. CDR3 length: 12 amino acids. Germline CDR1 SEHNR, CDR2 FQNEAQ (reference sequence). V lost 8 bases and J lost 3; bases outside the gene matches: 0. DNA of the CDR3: TGTGCCAGCGGGACAGGGGAAGAGACCCAGTACTTC. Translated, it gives CASGTGEETQYF.

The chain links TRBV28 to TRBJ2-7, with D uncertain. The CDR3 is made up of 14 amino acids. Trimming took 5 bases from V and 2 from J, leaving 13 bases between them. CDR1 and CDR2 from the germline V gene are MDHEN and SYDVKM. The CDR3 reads CASSPPTNPYEQYF. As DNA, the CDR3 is TGTGCCAGCAGTCCCCCCACTAACCCCTACGAGCAGTACTTC.